Listed below are T cell receptor beta chains from one sample, sequenced in a study of blood T cell repertoires in COVID-19. Sequencing was performed with immunoSEQ multiplex PCR; in TCRdb, only in-frame clones are kept and a portion is missing. Of about 180,000 clones listed, around 83% are singletons. Sequencing used peripheral blood. These receptor sequences come from a woman between 65 and 79 years old with COVID-19, enrolled during active disease. Each CDR3 is given with its conserved first and last residue. A D gene is named only where the DNA matches it firmly. Clone size is shown for a subset of rows, as once, few, many or a class of expanded clone.

>NA|TRBV30|TRBD1|TRBJ1-2
CAWSGGTAPVSPYGYTF
TGTGCCTGGAGTGGAGGGACAGCTCCCGTATCTCCTTATGGCTACACCTTC
>once|TRBV2|TRBD2|TRBJ2-3
CALASGRETDTQYF
TGTGCCCTGGCTAGCGGGAGGGAAACAGATACGCAGTATTTT
>NA|TRBV9|NA|TRBJ1-1
CASSPSYSHEAFF
TGTGCCAGCAGCCCTAGCTACAGCCATGAAGCTTTCTTT
>NA|TRBV30|NA|TRBJ2-1
CAWSGGPYNEQFF
TGTGCCTGGAGTGGAGGCCCCTACAATGAGCAGTTCTTC
>NA|TRBV5-1|NA|TRBJ2-2
CASSLRRLTPLGGVTGELFF
TGCGCCAGCAGCTTGAGGAGACTAACGCCCTTGGGTGGTGTTACCGGGGAGCTGTTTTTT
>few|TRBV11-3|NA|TRBJ2-7
CASSQGGEQYF
TGTGCCAGCAGCCAAGGGGGCGAGCAGTACTTC
>few|TRBV5-4|TRBD2|TRBJ2-7
CASSPSGTNPYEQYF
TGTGCCAGCAGCCCGTCCGGGACTAACCCCTACGAGCAGTACTTC
>NA|TRBV6-5|NA|TRBJ1-1
CASSYQPTGNTEAFF
TGTGCCAGCAGTTACCAACCGACAGGGAACACTGAAGCTTTCTTT
>NA|TRBV5-4|TRBD2|TRBJ2-5
CASSSLAGVAGGGETQYF
TGTGCCAGCAGCTCCCTAGCGGGCGTAGCGGGAGGTGGGGAGACCCAGTACTTC
>many|TRBV6-2/TRBV6-3|NA|TRBJ2-1
CASSYNRRGNNEQFF
TGTGCCAGCAGTTACAACAGGAGGGGAAACAATGAGCAGTTCTTC
>few|TRBV29-1|NA|TRBJ2-3
CSFWRSTDTQYF
TGCAGCTTTTGGAGAAGCACAGATACGCAGTATTTT
>NA|TRBV7-2|NA|TRBJ1-3
CASSLVQISGNTIYF
TGTGCCAGCAGCTTAGTCCAGATCTCTGGAAACACCATATATTTT
>NA|TRBV6-5|NA|TRBJ1-2
CASSSGLYGYTF
TGTGCCAGCAGTTCGGGTCTTTATGGCTACACCTTC
>NA|TRBV29-1|NA|TRBJ2-7
CSVVSSYEQYF
TGCAGCGTTGTTAGCAGCTACGAGCAGTACTTC
>NA|TRBV18|NA|TRBJ1-3
CASSPMGPGSGNTIYF
TGTGCCAGCTCACCTATGGGGCCTGGCTCTGGAAACACCATATATTTT
>NA|TRBV4-1|TRBD2|TRBJ2-1
CASSLPGLAGAEQFF
TGCGCCAGCAGCCTCCCGGGACTAGCGGGAGCAGAGCAGTTCTTC
>few|TRBV19|NA|TRBJ2-2
CASSILTGMNTGELFF
TGTGCCAGTAGTATTCTGACAGGAATGAACACCGGGGAGCTGTTTTTT
>NA|TRBV3-1/TRBV3-2|NA|TRBJ2-7
CASSHNLGNSYEQYF
TGTGCCAGCAGCCACAACCTCGGGAACTCCTACGAGCAGTACTTC
>NA|TRBV7-2|NA|TRBJ2-7
CASKVTAIAYEQYF
TGTGCCAGCAAAGTAACAGCCATAGCGTACGAGCAGTACTTC
>NA|TRBV18|NA|TRBJ1-2
CASSPVSSQPFYGYTF
TGTGCCAGCTCACCCGTTTCGTCACAGCCCTTCTATGGCTACACCTTC
>few|TRBV19|TRBD1|TRBJ1-5
CASSVPGGRQPQHF
TGTGCCAGTAGTGTACCAGGGGGGCGGCAGCCCCAGCATTTT
>NA|TRBV24-1|TRBD1|TRBJ2-1
CATSAGGKGNEQFF
TGTGCCACCAGTGCAGGGGGTAAAGGCAATGAGCAGTTCTTC
>NA|TRBV6-6|NA|TRBJ1-2
CASIQTGNYGYTF
TGTGCCAGCATCCAGACAGGCAACTATGGCTACACCTTC
>NA|TRBV28|TRBD1|TRBJ1-5
CASSAGGANQPQHF
TGTGCCAGCAGTGCAGGGGGCGCGAATCAGCCCCAGCATTTT